These 11 T cell receptor beta chains were all obtained from the same sample, sequenced in a study of cytomegalovirus exposure and HLA in healthy donors. Researchers ran the PCR with 60 Vbeta and 13 Jbeta primers. Sequencing used immunoSEQ multiplex PCR; TCRdb keeps in-frame clones, though not all of them. The table has about 170,000 clones, about 81% seen once. The sample consisted of PBMCs. Every receptor here comes from a woman aged 45-59 years in good health and CMV-seropositive.

The chain employs TRBV4-1 and TRBJ1-1, with a tentative D call TRBD1 (5 bases). Germline V lookup: CDR1 MGHRA, CDR2 YSYEKL. CDR3 length: 15 amino acids. The germline V and J ends were trimmed by 4 bases and 5 bases, with 17 bases remaining between them. This chain's CDR3 is CASSLNWAGGTEAFF. For the CDR3, the DNA is TGCGCCAGCAGCCTGAACTGGGCCGGGGGGACTGAAGCTTTCTTT.

V is TRBV7-8 and J is TRBJ2-7, with 12 bases aligning to TRBD2. Per the germline V gene, CDR1 is SGHVS and CDR2 is FQNEAQ. CDR3 size: 16 residues. V lost 5 bases to trimming and J lost 5 bases; unmatched junction nucleotides: 10. CDR3 loop: CASSARTSGGPHEQYF. As DNA, the CDR3 is TGTGCCAGCAGCGCCCGCACTAGCGGGGGGCCCCACGAGCAGTACTTC.

The V call is TRBV4-1, the J call TRBJ1-1; 8 bases map to TRBD1. V trimming: 0 bases; J trimming: 4 bases; junction bases outside the gene matches: 4. The CDR3 is made up of 15 amino acids. Germline-derived CDR1 and CDR2 are MGHRA and YSYEKL. The CDR3 spells CASSQDGTGGTEAFF. The CDR3 region has the DNA TGCGCCAGCAGCCAAGATGGAACAGGGGGCACTGAAGCTTTCTTT.

The gene calls are TRBV14 and TRBJ2-7; 8 bases are shared with TRBD2. CDR3 length: 15 amino acids. J lost 4 bases, V lost 0 bases, and 5 bases had no gene match. The germline V gene encodes CDR1 SGHDN and CDR2 FVKESK. This chain's CDR3 is CASSQELRGGYEQYF. The DNA for the CDR3 is TGTGCCAGCAGCCAAGAGCTACGCGGGGGGTACGAGCAGTACTTC.

The rearrangement uses TRBV5-1 and TRBJ2-3; 7 positions agree with TRBD1. Germline-derived CDR1 and CDR2 are SGHRS and YFSETQ. Unmatched junction bases numbered 10, after V lost 3 bases and J lost 3 bases. The CDR3 spans 16 residues. CDR3: CASSYRDSRLTDTQYF. The CDR3 DNA follows: TGCGCCAGCAGCTACAGGGACAGTCGGTTGACAGATACGCAGTATTTT.

The rearrangement links TRBV18 to TRBJ2-7; TRBD2 might be the D (5 bases). Between the trimmed V and J ends, which lost 3 bases and 0 bases, there was a span of 12 bases. This CDR3 comprises 15 residues. CDR1 and CDR2 (germline): KGHSH, LQKENI. The chain's CDR3 is CASSPQRSGSYEQYF. The CDR3 DNA is TGTGCCAGCTCACCCCAACGGAGCGGCTCCTACGAGCAGTACTTC.

In this sample, this clone turned up a few times. The chain carries TRBV7-2 and TRBJ1-2; 8 bases map to TRBD1. Germline V lookup: CDR1 SGHTA, CDR2 FQGNSA. V shed 5 bases and J 8 bases; nucleotides not matched to a gene: 7. The CDR3 runs to 13 residues. The CDR3 spells CASSPRTGQGYTF. The CDR3 bases are TGTGCCAGCAGCCCAAGGACAGGGCAAGGCTACACCTTC.

The V gene is TRBV27, the J gene TRBJ2-5; 11 bases align to TRBD2. The length of the CDR3 is 15 residues. V trimming: 6 bases; J trimming: 5 bases; junction bases outside the gene matches: 8. CDR1 and CDR2 (germline): MNHEY, SMNVEV (reference sequence). The CDR3 sequence is CASSLGTSGVETQYF. As DNA, the CDR3 is TGTGCCAGCAGCCTAGGGACTAGCGGCGTCGAGACCCAGTACTTC.

The gene calls are TRBV14 and TRBJ2-7, with D hard to call. The V and J ends lost 1 base and 1 base respectively, with 8 bases between them. The CDR3 runs to 14 residues. Per germline, CDR1 SGHDN and CDR2 FVKESK. The CDR3 region is CASSQVDGSYEQYF. In nucleotides, the CDR3 is TGTGCCAGCAGCCAAGTTGACGGGTCCTACGAGCAGTACTTC.

This clone was seen only a few times. This chain uses TRBV5-1 with TRBJ2-3; 12 bases line up with TRBD2. CDR3 length: 18 amino acids. CDR1 and CDR2 from the germline V gene are SGHRS and YFSETQ. Trimming removed 4 bases from V and 0 bases from J; junction bases left unmatched: 9. CDR3 loop: CASSPGTSGPPSTDTQYF. The CDR3 bases are TGCGCCAGCAGCCCCGGGACTAGCGGGCCCCCTAGCACAGATACGCAGTATTTT.

V and J are TRBV2 and TRBJ2-7; no firm D call. CDR3 length equals 13 residues. Germline V gene lookup returns CDR1 SNHLY and CDR2 FYNNEI. Trimming cost V 2 bases and J 6 bases, with 11 bases left between them. The CDR3 coding sequence is TGTGCCAGCAGTGAATGGCGTCGCGGCGAGCAGTACTTC. Amino acid sequence: CASSEWRRGEQYF.